Following are 25 T cell receptor beta chains from one sample sequenced in a study of T-cell memory formation after mild COVID-19. Via MiXCR, TCRdb re-called the 5' RACE reads, giving one row per CDR3 protein. This table holds a few hundred thousand distinct CDR3 sequences, 25% to 30% found once. The sequenced material came from PBMCs or a T cell subset sorted from them (not recorded which). The receptors come from an adult woman who had mild COVID-19 (a few samples of this study predate the infection). Cell type and time point are not known.

This clonotype occurred a few times. The chain recombines TRBV20-1 with TRBJ2-3, with TRBD2 matching 9 bases. Germline CDR1 and CDR2: DFQATT and SNEGSKA (reference sequence). The V and J ends lost 6 bases and 4 bases, in that order; junction bases with no gene match: 11. The CDR3 consists of 15 residues. CDR3 amino acids: CSARSFSGSSDTQYF. Written as DNA, the CDR3 is TGCAGTGCGAGATCTTTTAGCGGGAGCTCAGATACGCAGTATTTT.

This clonotype was observed a few times. A junction boundary mismatches the germline segment, possibly from a read error. DNA for the CDR3: TGTGCCAACGATGAGGTCTGGGACACTGACTTACTAGACTTC. Residues: CANDEVWDTDLLDF. The chain carries TRBV7-9 and TRBJ2-7; D may be TRBD1 (6 bases). This CDR3 region has 14 residues. The germline CDR1 and CDR2 sequences are SEHNR and FQNEAQ (reference sequence).

The V gene is TRBV7-9, the J gene TRBJ2-7; a possible D gene is TRBD2 (5 bases). The germline V and J ends were trimmed by 7 bases and 0 bases, with 22 bases remaining between them. The germline V gene has CDR1 SEHNR and CDR2 FQNEAQ (reference sequence). There are 17 residues in the CDR3. The CDR3 sequence is CASTGGLSPTISYEQYF. The CDR3 DNA reads TGTGCCAGCACTGGAGGTTTATCACCAACAATCTCCTACGAGCAGTACTTC.

This chain joins TRBV7-6 and TRBJ2-3; 7 bases fit TRBD2. Germline lookup yields CDR1 SGHVS and CDR2 FNYEAQ. The V gene end was trimmed by 1 base and the J gene end by 2 bases; junction bases not matched to a gene: 9. The CDR3 extends over 17 amino acids. CDR3 sequence reads: CASSLVPGGLNTDTQYF. The CDR3 nucleotides are TGTGCCAGCAGCTTAGTTCCGGGAGGACTAAACACAGATACGCAGTATTTT.

The J gene is TRBJ1-2, the V gene TRBV19; D possibly corresponds to TRBD1 (6 bases). The V end lost 5 bases, the J end lost 4 bases, and 26 bases lay between the germline ends. CDR3 length: 18 amino acids. CDR1 and CDR2 from the germline V gene are LNHDA and SQIVND (reference sequence). In DNA, the CDR3 is TGTGCCAGTAGTTTAGCCGATTCCATCGACAGGTTCCTCTATGGCTACACCTTC. This gives the protein CASSLADSIDRFLYGYTF.

As regards this clonotype: A much larger clone lies one base from this, so it may be a read error. The V and J genes are TRBV7-9 and TRBJ2-7, with D unclear. V lost 5 bases and J 3 bases, leaving 5 bases between the germline ends. The CDR3 extends over 11 amino acids. From germline, CDR1 is SEHNR and CDR2 FQNEAQ (reference sequence). The CDR3 here is CASSQFYEQYF. The CDR3 bases are TGTGCCAGCAGCCAATTCTACGAGCAGTACTTC.

V gene TRBV7-2 combines with J gene TRBJ2-6, with 7 bases that match TRBD1. With V trimmed by 5 bases and J by 0 bases, 1 base remained unmatched. Germline-derived CDR1 and CDR2 are SGHTA and FQGNSA. The CDR3 contains 15 residues. The CDR3 is CASSRQGSGANVLTF. CDR3 coding DNA: TGTGCCAGCAGCCGACAGGGCTCTGGGGCCAACGTCCTGACTTTC.

This clonotype was observed a single time. V gene TRBV20-1 combines with J gene TRBJ1-5, with D possibly TRBD1 on 6 matching bases. The CDR3 is made up of 14 amino acids. CDR1 is DFQATT and CDR2 is SNEGSKA in the germline V gene (reference sequence). Trimming took 5 bases from V and 0 from J, leaving 11 bases between them. CDR3 residues: CSALQGTSNQPQHF. The DNA for the CDR3 is TGCAGTGCTCTACAGGGAACTAGCAATCAGCCCCAGCATTTT.

The gene calls are TRBV4-1 and TRBJ2-7; possibly TRBD1 or TRBD2 for D (6 bases each). This CDR3 contains 13 residues. In germline, CDR1 is MGHRA, CDR2 YSYEKL. Trimming shortened V by 5 bases and J by 3 bases, and 11 bases separated the two germline ends. CDR3 in DNA: TGCGCCAGCAGCGGGGGCGGGGACTACGAGCAGTACTTC. Its translation is CASSGGGDYEQYF.

This clonotype was detected only a few times. The chain combines TRBV7-9 with TRBJ2-7; 7 positions agree with TRBD1. Unmatched junction bases numbered 9, after V lost 4 bases and J lost 9 bases. Per germline, CDR1 SEHNR and CDR2 FQNEAQ (reference sequence). This CDR3 region has 13 residues. Written as DNA, the CDR3 is TGTGCCAGCAGCTCACCGGGACAGCCCCTGCAGTACTTC. Translation: CASSSPGQPLQYF.

This clonotype has only a few counts. The chain recombines TRBV3-1 with TRBJ2-7, with D hard to call. The V gene lost 5 bases and the J gene lost 5 bases, with 10 bases spanning the gap. CDR1 LGHDT and CDR2 YNNKEL come from the germline V gene (reference sequence). The CDR3 length is 12 residues. CDR3 nucleotides: TGTGCCAGCAGCTATACCTGGGACGAGCAGTACTTC. This translates into CASSYTWDEQYF.

The V call is TRBV20-1, the J call TRBJ2-7, with TRBD1 matching over 9 bases. Germline CDR1 reads DFQATT; CDR2 reads SNEGSKA (reference sequence). V gave up 0 bases and J gave up 1 base; unmatched junction bases: 4. The CDR3 spans 15 residues. CDR3 in amino acids: CSARDYGTGSYEQYF. The CDR3 nucleotides are TGCAGTGCTAGAGATTATGGGACAGGGTCCTACGAGCAGTACTTC.

The chain joins TRBV2 to TRBJ2-1; TRBD2 is a possible D gene (6 bases). V lost 3 bases and J lost 0, with 15 bases in between. Per the germline V gene, CDR1 is SNHLY and CDR2 is FYNNEI. This CDR3 is 17 amino acids long. The chain's CDR3 is CASSEGLGGLSYNEQFF. In DNA form, the CDR3 reads TGTGCCAGCAGTGAGGGACTCGGCGGGCTCTCCTACAATGAGCAGTTCTTC.

This clonotype was seen a few times. J is TRBJ1-1 and V is TRBV7-6; 7 bases line up with TRBD1. This CDR3 region has 16 residues. The J segment lost 1 base and the V segment lost 5 bases, leaving 10 bases of the junction unmatched. Germline loops: CDR1 SGHVS, CDR2 FNYEAQ. CDR3 amino acids: CASSLGRTGGNTEAFF. As DNA, the CDR3 is TGTGCCAGCAGCCTAGGTCGGACAGGAGGGAACACTGAAGCTTTCTTT.

The rearrangement links TRBV12-3 or TRBV12-4 to TRBJ2-2; tentative D call: TRBD1 (5 bases). Trimming stripped 6 bases from V and 2 bases from J, with 22 bases between. The CDR3 consists of 18 residues. This CDR3 reads CASSKTPLLRTNTGELFF. The CDR3 coding sequence is TGTGCCAGCAGCAAAACACCTCTTCTGCGGACAAACACCGGGGAGCTGTTTTTT.

This clonotype appeared many times. This chain uses TRBV12-3 or TRBV12-4 with TRBJ2-3; perhaps D is TRBD1 or TRBD2 (5 bases each). V lost 8 bases and J 1 base, leaving 13 bases between the germline ends. The CDR3 runs to 14 residues. Here the CDR3 DNA reads TGTGCCAGCGGTAGAGGGGCCGGCACAGATACGCAGTATTTT. It specifies CASGRGAGTDTQYF.

This clonotype has more than one count but fewer than ten. The chain combines TRBV24-1 with TRBJ2-3; 9 bases match TRBD2. The CDR3 runs to 16 residues. V was clipped by 3 bases and J by 3 bases; unmatched bases: 6. In germline, CDR1 is KGHDR, CDR2 SFDVKD. The CDR3 loop is CATSDPGTSPTDTQYF. The CDR3 DNA reads as TGTGCCACCAGTGATCCCGGGACTAGCCCAACAGATACGCAGTATTTT.

This chain links TRBV25-1 with TRBJ1-2; D unresolved. The V and J ends lost 8 bases and 7 bases respectively, with 11 bases between them. CDR3 length equals 11 residues. Germline assignment: CDR1 MGHDK and CDR2 SYGVNS. The CDR3 here is CASSQAGGYTF. The DNA for the CDR3 is TGTGCCAGCTCCCAAGCCGGTGGCTACACCTTC.

The chain combines TRBV3-1 with TRBJ2-1, with TRBD2 matching 15 bases. There are 15 residues in the CDR3. The germline gives CDR1 LGHDT, CDR2 YNNKEL (reference sequence). The trim removed 6 bases at V and 10 bases at J, leaving 7 bases unmatched. The CDR3: CASSLGLAGGREQFF. DNA of the CDR3: TGTGCCAGCAGTCTCGGACTAGCGGGGGGGCGGGAGCAGTTCTTC.

The V gene is TRBV4-3, the J gene TRBJ2-3; 11 bases match TRBD2. Per germline, CDR1 LGHNA and CDR2 YSLEER. J lost 1 base, V lost 3 bases, and 6 bases had no gene match. The CDR3 spans 17 residues. CDR3 sequence (DNA): TGCGCCAGCAGCCAGACGGGACTAGCGGAGGGCACAGATACGCAGTATTTT. It codes for CASSQTGLAEGTDTQYF.

This clonotype was seen a few times. The rearrangement joins TRBV6-5 to TRBJ2-1; TRBD2 aligns across 12 bases. Germline V gene lookup returns CDR1 MNHEY and CDR2 SVGAGI. The CDR3 extends over 15 amino acids. With 6 bases clipped from V and 8 bases from J, the junction kept 8 bases outside the gene matches. The CDR3 loop is CASSKGLAGIDEQFF. CDR3 bases: TGTGCCAGCAGCAAGGGACTAGCGGGTATAGATGAGCAGTTCTTC.

The V call is TRBV5-1, the J call TRBJ2-1; 9 bases map to TRBD2. The CDR3 runs 17 residues. Trimming removed 4 bases from V and 8 bases from J; junction bases left unmatched: 16. Germline V gives CDR1 SGHRS, CDR2 YFSETQ. In DNA form, the CDR3 reads TGCGCCAGCAGCCAGACTAGCGGCAATCCTGTCGCGGATGAGCAGTTCTTC. Translated: CASSQTSGNPVADEQFF.

This chain links TRBV29-1 with TRBJ1-4; 8 bases agree with TRBD1. Germline CDR1 and CDR2: SQVTM and ANQGSEA. The CDR3 consists of 13 residues. V shed 4 bases, J shed 8 bases, and the junction held 6 bases outside the gene matches. CDR3: CSVGQGLGEKLFF. The CDR3 DNA reads as TGCAGCGTTGGACAGGGGCTGGGGGAAAAACTGTTTTTT.

The chain combines TRBV7-2 with TRBJ2-1; perhaps TRBD2 as D (5 bases). Germline loops: CDR1 SGHTA, CDR2 FQGNSA. There are 16 residues in the CDR3. Trimming took 0 bases from V and 4 from J, leaving 13 bases between them. The CDR3 sequence is CASSLAAALGYNEQFF. CDR3 in DNA: TGTGCCAGCAGCTTAGCAGCGGCCCTAGGGTACAATGAGCAGTTCTTC. The full variable domain, with the rest looked up from reference TRBV7-2 and TRBJ2-1, is GAGVSQSPSNKVTEKGKDVELRCDPISGHTALYWYRQSLGQGLEFLIYFQGNSAPDKSGLPSDRFSAERTGGSVSTLTIQRTQQEDSAVYLCASSLAAALGYNEQFFGPGTRLTVL.

There are a few counts of this clonotype. This chain uses TRBV7-2 with TRBJ2-4, with D possibly TRBD2 on 6 matching bases. The germline V and J ends were trimmed by 5 bases and 6 bases, with 17 bases remaining between them. Germline-derived CDR1 and CDR2 are SGHTA and FQGNSA. This CDR3 spans 15 amino acids. The CDR3 spells CASSPVGDWRNIQYF. Written as DNA, the CDR3 is TGTGCCAGCAGCCCAGTGGGGGACTGGCGAAACATTCAGTACTTC.